This T cell receptor (beta chain) is drawn from a study of T cell responses to AZD1222 COVID-19 vaccine. Regarding this clone: Its antigen is not known.

The assay was immunoSEQ multiplex PCR, and TCRdb's table has in-frame clones only and misses some. The repertoire has some 120,000 clones, 85% to 90% of them found once; the top ten carry just over 9.5%. Regarding the study as a whole: Spike-specific TCR repertoires showed rising breadth and depth after two AZD1222 doses.

This specimen consisted of peripheral blood, obtained on day 0 of AZD1222 vaccination. This TCR came from an adult in good health.

The CDR3 sequence: CAISVDRAYEQYF. The CDR3 DNA follows: TGTGCCATCAGTGTCGACAGGGCCTACGAGCAGTACTTC. J is TRBJ2-7 and V is TRBV10-3; the match to TRBD1 covers 7 bases. Germline V gene sequence: CDR1 ENHRY, CDR2 SYGVKD. Germline trimming cut 4 bases from V and 2 bases from J; bases unmatched to any gene: 2. The CDR3 consists of 13 residues.